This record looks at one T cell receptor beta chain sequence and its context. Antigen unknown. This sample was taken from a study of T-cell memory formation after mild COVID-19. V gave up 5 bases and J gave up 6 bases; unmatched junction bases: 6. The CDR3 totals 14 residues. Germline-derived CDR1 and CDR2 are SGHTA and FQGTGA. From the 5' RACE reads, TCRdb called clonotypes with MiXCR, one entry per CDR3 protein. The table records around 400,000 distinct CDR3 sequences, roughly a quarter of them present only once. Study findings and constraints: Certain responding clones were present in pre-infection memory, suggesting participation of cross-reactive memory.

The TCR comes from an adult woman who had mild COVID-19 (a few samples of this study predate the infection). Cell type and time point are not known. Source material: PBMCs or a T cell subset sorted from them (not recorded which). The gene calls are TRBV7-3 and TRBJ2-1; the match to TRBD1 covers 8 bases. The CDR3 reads CASSPGTGGNEQFF. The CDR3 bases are TGTGCCAGCAGCCCCGGGACAGGCGGCAATGAGCAGTTCTTC.